These 5 T cell receptor beta chains came from one sample sequenced in a study of beta chain features in type 1 diabetes. Study-wide points: Significant though moderate, a shortening of TCRB CDR3s appeared in all four CD4+ subsets of Type 1 diabetes patients.

The authors reverse transcribed all of the isolated RNA, so sequencing captured expressed TCRB transcripts. Assay: immunoSEQ multiplex PCR; the TCRdb copy retains only in-frame clones and omits some. This sample has around 600,000 clones, with under 15% found just once. Their recognized antigens are unknown. What was sequenced was naive CD4+ T cells from blood. The receptor source for this set is a man aged 30 to 39 with type 1 diabetes.

This rearrangement joins TRBV7-9 to TRBJ2-3; 11 positions match TRBD2. Trimming removed 3 bases from V and 5 bases from J; junction bases left unmatched: 1. The V gene's germline CDR1 is SEHNR and CDR2 FQNEAQ (reference sequence). The CDR3 length is 14 residues. CDR3: CASSFTSGGDTQYF. CDR3 nucleotides: TGTGCCAGCAGCTTTACTAGCGGGGGAGATACGCAGTATTTT.

The rearrangement links TRBV29-1 to TRBJ1-4, with TRBD1 identical over 7 bases. The J segment lost 0 bases and the V segment lost 6 bases, leaving 10 bases of the junction unmatched. Germline V gene sequence: CDR1 SQVTM, CDR2 ANQGSEA. The CDR3 has 16 residues. CDR3 sequence: CSVLTGRSATNEKLFF. CDR3 nucleotide sequence: TGCAGCGTCCTGACAGGGAGGAGTGCAACTAATGAAAAACTGTTTTTT.

This clone was seen a few times. The V and J genes are TRBV4-1 and TRBJ2-3, with unresolved D. V was trimmed by 0 bases and J by 1 base, leaving 14 bases between them. CDR1 MGHRA and CDR2 YSYEKL come from the germline V gene. CDR3 length: 17 residues. CDR3: CASSQDPLGSGTDTQYF. Written as DNA, the CDR3 is TGCGCCAGCAGCCAAGATCCGTTGGGTTCCGGCACAGATACGCAGTATTTT.

The V call is TRBV30, the J call TRBJ2-2; TRBD2 matches 10 bases. Germline V gene data show CDR1 as GTSNPN and CDR2 as SVGIG (reference sequence). J lost 6 bases, V lost 2 bases, and 3 bases had no gene match. The CDR3 has 14 amino acids. CDR3 nucleotides: TGTGCCTGGAGTTCGGGACTAGCGCCCGGGGAGCTGTTTTTT. Its translation is CAWSSGLAPGELFF.

The chain has TRBV7-3 and TRBJ2-5; D unresolved. CDR1 is SGHTA, CDR2 FQGTGA, per germline. V lost 2 bases and J 1 base, leaving 5 bases between the germline ends. The CDR3 runs to 13 residues. CDR3 sequence: CASSLVPQETQYF. In nucleotides, the CDR3 is TGTGCCAGCAGCTTAGTCCCCCAAGAGACCCAGTACTTC.